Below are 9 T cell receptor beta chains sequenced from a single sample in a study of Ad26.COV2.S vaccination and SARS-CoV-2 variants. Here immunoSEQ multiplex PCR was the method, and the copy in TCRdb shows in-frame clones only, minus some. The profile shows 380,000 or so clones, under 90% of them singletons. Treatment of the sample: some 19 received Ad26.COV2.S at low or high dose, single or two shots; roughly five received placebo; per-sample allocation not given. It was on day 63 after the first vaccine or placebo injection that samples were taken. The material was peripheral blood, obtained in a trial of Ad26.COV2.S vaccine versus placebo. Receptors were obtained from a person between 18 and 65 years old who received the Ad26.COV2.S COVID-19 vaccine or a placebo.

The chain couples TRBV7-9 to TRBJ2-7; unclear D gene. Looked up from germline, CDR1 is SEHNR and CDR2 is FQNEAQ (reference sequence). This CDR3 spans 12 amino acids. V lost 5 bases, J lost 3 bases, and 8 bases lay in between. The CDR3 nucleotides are TGTGCCAGCAGCCTAGTTAACTACGAGCAGTACTTC. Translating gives CASSLVNYEQYF.

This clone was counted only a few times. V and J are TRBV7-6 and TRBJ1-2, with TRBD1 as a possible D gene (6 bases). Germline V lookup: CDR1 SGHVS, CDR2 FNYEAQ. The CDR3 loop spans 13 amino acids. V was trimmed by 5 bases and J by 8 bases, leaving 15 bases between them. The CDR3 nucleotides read TGTGCCAGCAGCCTTACAGGGTCAGAAGGCTACACCTTC. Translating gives CASSLTGSEGYTF.

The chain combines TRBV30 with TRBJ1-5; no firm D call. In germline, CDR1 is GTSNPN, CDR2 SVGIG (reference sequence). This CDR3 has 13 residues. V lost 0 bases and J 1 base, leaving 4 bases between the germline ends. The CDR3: CAWSVTSNQPQHF. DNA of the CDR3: TGTGCCTGGAGTGTAACGAGCAATCAGCCCCAGCATTTT.

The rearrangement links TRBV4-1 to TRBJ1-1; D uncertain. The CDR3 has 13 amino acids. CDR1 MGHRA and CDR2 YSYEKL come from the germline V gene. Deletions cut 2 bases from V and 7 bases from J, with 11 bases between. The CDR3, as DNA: TGCGCCAGCAGCCAATTCGACGGGTTTGAAGCTTTCTTT. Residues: CASSQFDGFEAFF.

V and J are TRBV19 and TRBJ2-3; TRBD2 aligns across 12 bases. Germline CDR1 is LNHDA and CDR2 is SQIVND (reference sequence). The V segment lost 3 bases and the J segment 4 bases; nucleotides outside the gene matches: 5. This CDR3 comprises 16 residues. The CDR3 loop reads CASSMLAGGPPDTQYF. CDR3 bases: TGTGCCAGTAGTATGCTAGCGGGGGGGCCCCCAGATACGCAGTATTTT.

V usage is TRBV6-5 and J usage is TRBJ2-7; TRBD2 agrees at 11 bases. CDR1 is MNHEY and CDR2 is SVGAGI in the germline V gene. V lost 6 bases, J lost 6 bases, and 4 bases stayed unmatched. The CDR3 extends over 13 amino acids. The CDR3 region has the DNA TGTGCCAGCAGCCGACTAGCGGGGTTCGAGCAGTACTTC. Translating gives CASSRLAGFEQYF.

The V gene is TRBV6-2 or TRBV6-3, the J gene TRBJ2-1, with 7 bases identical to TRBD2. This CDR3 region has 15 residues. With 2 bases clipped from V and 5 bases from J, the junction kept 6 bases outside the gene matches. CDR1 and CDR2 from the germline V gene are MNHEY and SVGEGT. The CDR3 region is CASSYLVGTNNEQFF. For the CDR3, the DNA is TGTGCCAGCAGTTACCTGGTGGGGACTAACAATGAGCAGTTCTTC.

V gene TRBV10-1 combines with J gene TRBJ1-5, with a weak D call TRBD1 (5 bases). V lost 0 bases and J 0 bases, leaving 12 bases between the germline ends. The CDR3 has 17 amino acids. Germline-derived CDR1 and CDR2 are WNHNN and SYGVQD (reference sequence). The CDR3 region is CASSESGAAYSNQPQHF. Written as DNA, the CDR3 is TGCGCCAGCAGTGAGTCAGGGGCAGCATATAGCAATCAGCCCCAGCATTTT.

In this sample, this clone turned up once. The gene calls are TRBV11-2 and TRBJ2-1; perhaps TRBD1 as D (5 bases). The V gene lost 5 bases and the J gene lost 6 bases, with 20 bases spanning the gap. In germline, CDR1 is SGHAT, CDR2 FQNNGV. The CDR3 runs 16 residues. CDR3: CASSPIRWKGANEQFF. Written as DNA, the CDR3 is TGTGCCAGCAGCCCCATTAGATGGAAAGGGGCCAATGAGCAGTTCTTC.